This T cell receptor beta chain was observed in a study of blood T cell repertoires in COVID-19. In the study overall: The origin of the acute and convalescent COVID-19 samples was the United States, Italy and Spain. The analysed material was cDNA or gDNA that came from T cells, B-cell-depleted T cells, or PBMCs.

Per the original methods: Reference gene primer amplification gave nucleated cell count estimates. Some clones are missing from TCRdb's copy, which holds only in-frame ones; the method was immunoSEQ multiplex PCR. V and J calls and clone size come straight from that table; D and trimming were deduced from the DNA. The data show roughly 180,000 clones, roughly 81% seen once. The sequenced sample consisted of peripheral blood. This TCR was recovered from a man aged 40-55 years who had recovered from COVID-19.

The CDR3 region is CACHIAGGSYEQYF. CDR3 coding DNA: TGTGCCTGCCATATAGCGGGAGGTTCCTACGAGCAGTACTTC. J is TRBJ2-7 and V is TRBV30, with 10 positions matching TRBD2. V was clipped by 6 bases and J by 1 base; unmatched bases: 6. CDR3 length: 14 residues. CDR1 and CDR2 from the germline V gene are GTSNPN and SVGIG (reference sequence).